This T cell receptor beta chain was documented in a study of naive and memory T cell subsets. From the second PCR step, alpha and beta chains were amplified apart. EMRA cells were CD45RA+CD27-, and effector memory cells CD45RA-CD27-. General study points: No ground truth validated the naive and memory repertoire findings.

This clonotype was counted many times. Its specificity is unknown. Both TRBC1 and TRBC2 were covered by a beta constant-region primer of two equimolar oligonucleotides. Nested alpha and beta constant-region primers with the SP2 primer drove four PCR rounds on ligated cDNA. TCRdb reprocessed the UMI-ligation and nested PCR reads via MiXCR and lists one record per CDR3 protein. The data show under 35,000 distinct CDR3 sequences, with roughly 20% seen just once and around 3.5% held by the top ten. The sequencing sample was made of effector memory CD4+ T cells from blood. The subset was: effector memory, CD45RA- CD27-. This clonotype was obtained from a human donor in good health.

As DNA, the CDR3 is TGTGCCAGTAGTGAGCAAAAGAACACTGAAGCTTTCTTT. Translating it yields CASSEQKNTEAFF. The chain links TRBV19 to TRBJ1-1; no reliable D call. The ends were cut back, 5 bases at V and 1 base at J, with 8 bases in the middle. CDR1 is LNHDA, CDR2 SQIVND, per germline (reference sequence). The length of the CDR3 is 13 residues. The full variable domain, rest sourced from reference TRBV19 and TRBJ1-1, is DGGITQSPKYLFRKEGQNVTLSCEQNLNHDAMYWYRQDPGQGLRLIYYSQIVNDFQKGDIAEGYSVSREKKESFPLTVTSAQKNPTAFYLCASSEQKNTEAFFGQGTRLTVV.